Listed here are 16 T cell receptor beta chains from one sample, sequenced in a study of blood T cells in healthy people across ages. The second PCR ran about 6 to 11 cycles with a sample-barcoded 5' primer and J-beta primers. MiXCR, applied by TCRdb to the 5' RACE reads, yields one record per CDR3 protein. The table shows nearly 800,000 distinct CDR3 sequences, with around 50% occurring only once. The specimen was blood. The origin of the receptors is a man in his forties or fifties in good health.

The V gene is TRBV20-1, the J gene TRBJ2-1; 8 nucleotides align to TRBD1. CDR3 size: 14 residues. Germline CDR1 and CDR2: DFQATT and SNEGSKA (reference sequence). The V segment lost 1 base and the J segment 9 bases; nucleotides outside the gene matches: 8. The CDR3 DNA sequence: TGCAGTGCTAGAGGATCCCGACAGGGGAGTGAGCAGTTCTTC. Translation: CSARGSRQGSEQFF.

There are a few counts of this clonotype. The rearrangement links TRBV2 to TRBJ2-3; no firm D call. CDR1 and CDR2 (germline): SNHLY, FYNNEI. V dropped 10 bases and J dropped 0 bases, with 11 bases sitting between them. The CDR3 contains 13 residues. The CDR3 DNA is TGTGCCACCCGGCCCCCTAGCACAGATACGCAGTATTTT. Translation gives CATRPPSTDTQYF. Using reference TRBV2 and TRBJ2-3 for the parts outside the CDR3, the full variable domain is EPEVTQTPSHQVTQMGQEVILRCVPISNHLYFYWYRQILGQKVEFLVSFYNNEISEKSEIFDDQFSVERPDGSNFTLKIRSTKLEDSAMYFCATRPPSTDTQYFGPGTRLTVL.

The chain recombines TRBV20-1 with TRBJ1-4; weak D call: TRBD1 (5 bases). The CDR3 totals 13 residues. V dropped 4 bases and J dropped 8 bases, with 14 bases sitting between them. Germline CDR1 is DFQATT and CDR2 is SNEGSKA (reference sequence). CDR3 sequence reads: CSAIGTGREKLFF. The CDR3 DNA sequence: TGCAGTGCTATTGGCACGGGGCGGGAAAAACTGTTTTTT.

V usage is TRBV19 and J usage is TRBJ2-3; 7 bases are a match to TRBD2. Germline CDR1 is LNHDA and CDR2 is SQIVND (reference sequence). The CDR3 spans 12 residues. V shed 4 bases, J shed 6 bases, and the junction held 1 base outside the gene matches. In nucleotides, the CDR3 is TGTGCCAGTAGTACCGGGGGGGATACGCAGTATTTT. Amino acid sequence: CASSTGGDTQYF.

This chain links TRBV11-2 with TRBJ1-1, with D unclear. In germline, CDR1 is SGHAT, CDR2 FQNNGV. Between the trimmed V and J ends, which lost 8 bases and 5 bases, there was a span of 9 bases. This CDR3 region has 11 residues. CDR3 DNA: TGTGCCAGCGGCGACTGGACTGAAGCTTTCTTT. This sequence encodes CASGDWTEAFF.

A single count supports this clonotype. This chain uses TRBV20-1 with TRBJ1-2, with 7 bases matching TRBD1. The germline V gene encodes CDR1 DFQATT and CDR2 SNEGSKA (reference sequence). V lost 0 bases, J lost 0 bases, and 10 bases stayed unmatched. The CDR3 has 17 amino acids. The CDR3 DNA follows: TGCAGTGCTAGAGATATATATGGACAGGAAACTAACTATGGCTACACCTTC. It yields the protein CSARDIYGQETNYGYTF.

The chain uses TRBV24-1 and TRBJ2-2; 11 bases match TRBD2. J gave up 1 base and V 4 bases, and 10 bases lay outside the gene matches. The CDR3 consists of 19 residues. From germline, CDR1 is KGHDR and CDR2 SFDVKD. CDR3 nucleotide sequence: TGTGCCACCAGTGACGGGAGACTAGCGGGGAGTGTGAACACCGGGGAGCTGTTTTTT. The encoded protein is CATSDGRLAGSVNTGELFF.

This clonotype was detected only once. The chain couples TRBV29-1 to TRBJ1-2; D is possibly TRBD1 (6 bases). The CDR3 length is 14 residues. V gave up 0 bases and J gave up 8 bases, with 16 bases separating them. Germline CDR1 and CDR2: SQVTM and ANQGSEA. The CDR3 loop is CSVEDYRQDGGYTF. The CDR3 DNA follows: TGCAGCGTTGAAGATTATCGACAGGATGGAGGCTACACCTTC.

The CDR3 region has the DNA TGTGCCATCACTAGCGGGACAGGGGGCGTCTATGAGCAGTTCTTC. It specifies CAITSGTGGVYEQFF. The chain joins TRBV10-3 to TRBJ2-1, with 12 bases aligning to TRBD1. Germline-derived CDR1 and CDR2 are ENHRY and SYGVKD. V lost 7 bases and J lost 8; bases outside the gene matches: 9. This CDR3 contains 15 residues.

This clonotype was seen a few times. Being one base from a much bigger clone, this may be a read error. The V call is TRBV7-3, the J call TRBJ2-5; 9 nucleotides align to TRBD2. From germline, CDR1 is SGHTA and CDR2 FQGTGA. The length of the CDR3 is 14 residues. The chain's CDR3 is CASSVAGAQGTQYF. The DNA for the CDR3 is TGTGCCAGCAGCGTAGCGGGGGCTCAAGGGACCCAGTACTTC.

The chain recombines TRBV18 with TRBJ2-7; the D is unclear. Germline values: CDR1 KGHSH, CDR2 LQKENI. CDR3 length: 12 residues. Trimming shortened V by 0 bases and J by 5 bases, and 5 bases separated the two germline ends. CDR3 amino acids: CASSPPRDEQYF. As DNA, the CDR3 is TGTGCCAGCTCACCACCGCGCGACGAGCAGTACTTC.

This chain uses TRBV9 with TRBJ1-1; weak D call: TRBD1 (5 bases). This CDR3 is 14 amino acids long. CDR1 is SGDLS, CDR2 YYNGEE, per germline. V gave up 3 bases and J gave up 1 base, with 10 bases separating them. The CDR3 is CASSGDRSNTEAFF. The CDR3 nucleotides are TGTGCCAGCAGCGGAGACAGATCGAACACTGAAGCTTTCTTT. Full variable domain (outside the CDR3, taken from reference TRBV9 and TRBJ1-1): DSGVTQTPKHLITATGQRVTLRCSPRSGDLSVYWYQQSLDQGLQFLIQYYNGEERAKGNILERFSAQQFPDLHSELNLSSLELGDSALYFCASSGDRSNTEAFFGQGTRLTVV.

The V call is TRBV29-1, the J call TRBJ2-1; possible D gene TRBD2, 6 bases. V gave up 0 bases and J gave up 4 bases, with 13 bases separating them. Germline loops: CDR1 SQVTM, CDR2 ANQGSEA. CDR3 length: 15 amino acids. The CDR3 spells CSVEDRSGTYNEQFF. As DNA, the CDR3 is TGCAGCGTTGAAGATAGATCCGGGACTTACAATGAGCAGTTCTTC.

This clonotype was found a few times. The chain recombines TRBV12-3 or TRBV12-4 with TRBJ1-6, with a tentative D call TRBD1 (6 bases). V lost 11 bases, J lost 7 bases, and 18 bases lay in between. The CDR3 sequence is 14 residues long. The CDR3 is CAGRLDSPNSPLHF. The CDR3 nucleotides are TGTGCCGGGAGACTGGACAGTCCCAATTCACCCCTCCACTTT.

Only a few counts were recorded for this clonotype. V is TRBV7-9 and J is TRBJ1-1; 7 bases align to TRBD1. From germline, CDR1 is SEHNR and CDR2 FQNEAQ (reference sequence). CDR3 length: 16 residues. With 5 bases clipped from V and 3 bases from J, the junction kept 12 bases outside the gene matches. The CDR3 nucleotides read TGTGCCAGCAGCCCCCCCAGGGGGAGGTTGGACACTGAAGCTTTCTTT. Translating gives CASSPPRGRLDTEAFF. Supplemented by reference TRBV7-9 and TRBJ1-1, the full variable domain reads DTGVSQNPRHKITKRGQNVTFRCDPISEHNRLYWYRQTLGQGPEFLTYFQNEAQLEKSRLLSDRFSAERPKGSFSTLEIQRTEQGDSAMYLCASSPPRGRLDTEAFFGQGTRLTVV.

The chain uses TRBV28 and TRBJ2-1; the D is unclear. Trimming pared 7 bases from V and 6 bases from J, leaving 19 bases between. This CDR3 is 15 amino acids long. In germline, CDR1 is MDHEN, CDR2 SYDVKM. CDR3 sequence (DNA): TGTGCCAGCACCACCCTACCCATTGGGGTCAATGAGCAGTTCTTC. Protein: CASTTLPIGVNEQFF.